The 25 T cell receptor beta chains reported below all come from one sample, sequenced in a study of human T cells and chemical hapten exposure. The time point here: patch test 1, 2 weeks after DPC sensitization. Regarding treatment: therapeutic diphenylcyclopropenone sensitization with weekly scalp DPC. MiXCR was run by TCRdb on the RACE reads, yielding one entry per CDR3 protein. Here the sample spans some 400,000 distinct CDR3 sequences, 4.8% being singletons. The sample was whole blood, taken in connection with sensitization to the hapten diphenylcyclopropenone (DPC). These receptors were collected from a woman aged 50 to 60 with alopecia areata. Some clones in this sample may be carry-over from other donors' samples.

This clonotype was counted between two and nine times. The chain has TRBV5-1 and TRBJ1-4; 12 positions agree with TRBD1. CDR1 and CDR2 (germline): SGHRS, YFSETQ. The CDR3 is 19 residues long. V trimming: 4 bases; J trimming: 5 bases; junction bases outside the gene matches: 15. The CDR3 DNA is TGCGCCAGCAGCCCCAGGCGGCCGGGACAGGGGGCAAGGAATGAAAAACTGTTTTTT. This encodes CASSPRRPGQGARNEKLFF.

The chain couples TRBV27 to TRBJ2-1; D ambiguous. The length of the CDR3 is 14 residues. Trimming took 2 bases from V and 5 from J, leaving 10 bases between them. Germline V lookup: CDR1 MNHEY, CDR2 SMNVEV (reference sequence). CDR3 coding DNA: TGTGCCAGCAGTTTAACCCCCCTTAACAATGAGCAGTTCTTC. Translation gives CASSLTPLNNEQFF.

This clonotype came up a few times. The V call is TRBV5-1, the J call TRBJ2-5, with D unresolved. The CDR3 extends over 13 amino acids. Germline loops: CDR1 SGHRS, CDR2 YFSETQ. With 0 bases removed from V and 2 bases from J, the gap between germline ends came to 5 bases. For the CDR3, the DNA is TGCGCCAGCAGCTTGGACAAGCAAGAGACCCAGTACTTC. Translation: CASSLDKQETQYF.

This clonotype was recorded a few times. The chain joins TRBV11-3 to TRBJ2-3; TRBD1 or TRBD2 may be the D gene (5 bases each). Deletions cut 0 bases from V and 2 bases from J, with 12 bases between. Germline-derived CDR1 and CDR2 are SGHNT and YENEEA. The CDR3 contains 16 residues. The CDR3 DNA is TGTGCCAGCAGCTTAGAAGGGGCGGGCCTCACAGATACGCAGTATTTT. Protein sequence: CASSLEGAGLTDTQYF.

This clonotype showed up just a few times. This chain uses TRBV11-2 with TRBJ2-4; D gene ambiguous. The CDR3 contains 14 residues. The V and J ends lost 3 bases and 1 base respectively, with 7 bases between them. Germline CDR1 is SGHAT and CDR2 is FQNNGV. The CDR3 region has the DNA TGTGCCAGCAGCTTGGAAGAGGCCAAAAACATTCAGTACTTC. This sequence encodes CASSLEEAKNIQYF. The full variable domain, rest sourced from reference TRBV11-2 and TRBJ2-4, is EAGVAQSPRYKIIEKRQSVAFWCNPISGHATLYWYQQILGQGPKLLIQFQNNGVVDDSQLPKDRFSAERLKGVDSTLKIQPAKLEDSAVYLCASSLEEAKNIQYFGAGTRLSVL.

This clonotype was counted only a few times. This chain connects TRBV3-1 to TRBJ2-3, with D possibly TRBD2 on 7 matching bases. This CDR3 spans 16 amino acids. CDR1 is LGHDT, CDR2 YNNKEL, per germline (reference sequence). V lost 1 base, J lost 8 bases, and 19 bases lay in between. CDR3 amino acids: CASSQAAGTLAVTQYF. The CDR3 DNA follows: TGTGCCAGCAGCCAAGCAGCGGGGACACTGGCGGTTACGCAGTATTTT.

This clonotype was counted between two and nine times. The chain's CDR3 is CASTHLAGDTQYF. The CDR3, as DNA: TGTGCCAGCACCCACTTAGCGGGAGATACGCAGTATTTT. The chain recombines TRBV7-8 with TRBJ2-3; 7 nucleotides line up with TRBD2. The CDR3 runs 13 residues. Germline trimming cut 7 bases from V and 5 bases from J; bases unmatched to any gene: 6. Germline V lookup: CDR1 SGHVS, CDR2 FQNEAQ.

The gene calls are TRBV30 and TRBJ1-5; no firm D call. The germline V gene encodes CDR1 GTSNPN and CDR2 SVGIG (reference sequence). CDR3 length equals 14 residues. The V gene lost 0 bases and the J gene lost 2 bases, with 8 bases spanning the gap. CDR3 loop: CAWSVGQGNQPQHF. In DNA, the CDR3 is TGTGCCTGGAGTGTCGGGCAGGGCAATCAGCCCCAGCATTTT. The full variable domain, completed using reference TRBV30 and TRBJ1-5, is SQTIHQWPATLVQPVGSPLSLECTVEGTSNPNLYWYRQAAGRGLQLLFYSVGIGQISSEVPQNLSASRPQDRQFILSSKKLLLSDSGFYLCAWSVGQGNQPQHFGDGTRLSIL.

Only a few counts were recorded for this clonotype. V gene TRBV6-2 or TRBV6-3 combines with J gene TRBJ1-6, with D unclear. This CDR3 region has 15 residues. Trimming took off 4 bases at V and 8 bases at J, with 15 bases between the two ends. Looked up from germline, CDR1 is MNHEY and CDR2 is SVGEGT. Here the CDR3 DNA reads TGTGCCAGCAGTTCCACAACGGGCGGAGATTCACCCCTCCACTTT. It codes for CASSSTTGGDSPLHF.

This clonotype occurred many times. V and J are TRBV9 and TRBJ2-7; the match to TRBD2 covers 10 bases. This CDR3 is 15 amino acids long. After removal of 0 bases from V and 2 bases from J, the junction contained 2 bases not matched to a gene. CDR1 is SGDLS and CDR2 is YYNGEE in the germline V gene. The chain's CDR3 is CASSVGGTSAYEQYF. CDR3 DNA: TGTGCCAGCAGCGTAGGAGGGACTAGCGCCTACGAGCAGTACTTC. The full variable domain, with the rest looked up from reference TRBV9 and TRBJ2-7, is DSGVTQTPKHLITATGQRVTLRCSPRSGDLSVYWYQQSLDQGLQFLIQYYNGEERAKGNILERFSAQQFPDLHSELNLSSLELGDSALYFCASSVGGTSAYEQYFGPGTRLTVT.

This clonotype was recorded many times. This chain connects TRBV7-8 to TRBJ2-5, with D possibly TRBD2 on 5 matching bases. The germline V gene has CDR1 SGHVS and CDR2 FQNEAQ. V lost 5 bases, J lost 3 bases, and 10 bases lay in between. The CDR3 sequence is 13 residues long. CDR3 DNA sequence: TGTGCCAGCAGCACCAGACTAAAAGAGACCCAGTACTTC. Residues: CASSTRLKETQYF.

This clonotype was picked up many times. The CDR3 bases are TGCAGTTCTCTTATTCGCCCTGAAGCTTTCTTT. It translates to CSSLIRPEAFF. The chain carries TRBV20-1 and TRBJ1-1, with D uncertain. CDR3 length equals 11 residues. The V end lost 8 bases, the J end lost 6 bases, and 13 bases lay between the germline ends. CDR1 is DFQATT and CDR2 is SNEGSKA in the germline V gene (reference sequence).

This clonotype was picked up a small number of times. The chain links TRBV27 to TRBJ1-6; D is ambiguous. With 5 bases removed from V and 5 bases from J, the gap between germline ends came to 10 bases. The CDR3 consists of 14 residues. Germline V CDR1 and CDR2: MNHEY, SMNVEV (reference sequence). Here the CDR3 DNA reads TGTGCCAGCAGTCTACAGCCGGATAATTCACCCCTCCACTTT. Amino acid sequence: CASSLQPDNSPLHF.

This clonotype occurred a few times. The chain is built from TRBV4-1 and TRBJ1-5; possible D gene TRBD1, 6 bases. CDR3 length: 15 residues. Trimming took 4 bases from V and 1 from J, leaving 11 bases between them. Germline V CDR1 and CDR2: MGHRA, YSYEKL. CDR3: CASSRLGGSNQPQHF. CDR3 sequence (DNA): TGCGCCAGCAGCCGTCTAGGGGGGAGCAATCAGCCCCAGCATTTT.

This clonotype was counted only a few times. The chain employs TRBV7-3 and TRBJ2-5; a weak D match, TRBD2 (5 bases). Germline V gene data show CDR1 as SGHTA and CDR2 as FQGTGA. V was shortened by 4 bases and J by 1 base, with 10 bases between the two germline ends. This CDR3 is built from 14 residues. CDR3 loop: CASSSLEAQETQYF. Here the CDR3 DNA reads TGTGCCAGCAGCTCCTTGGAGGCCCAAGAGACCCAGTACTTC.

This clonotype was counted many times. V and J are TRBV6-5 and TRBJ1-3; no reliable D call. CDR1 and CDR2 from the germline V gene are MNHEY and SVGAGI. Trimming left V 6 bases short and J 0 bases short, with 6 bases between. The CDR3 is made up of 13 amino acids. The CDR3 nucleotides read TGTGCCAGCAGGGAAATCTCTGGAAACACCATATATTTT. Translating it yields CASREISGNTIYF.

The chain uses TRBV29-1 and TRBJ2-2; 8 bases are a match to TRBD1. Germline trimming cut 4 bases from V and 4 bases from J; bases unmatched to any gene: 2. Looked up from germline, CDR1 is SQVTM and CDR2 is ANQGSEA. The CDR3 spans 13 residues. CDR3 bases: TGCAGCGTTGTAACAGGGGGCACCGGGGAGCTGTTTTTT. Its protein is CSVVTGGTGELFF.

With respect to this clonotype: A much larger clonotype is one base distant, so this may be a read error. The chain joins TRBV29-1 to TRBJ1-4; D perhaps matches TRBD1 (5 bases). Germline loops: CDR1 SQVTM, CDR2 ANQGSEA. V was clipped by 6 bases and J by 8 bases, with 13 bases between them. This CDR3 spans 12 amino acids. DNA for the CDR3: TGCAGCGTCCAGGGAAAGGGGGAAAAACTGTTTTTT. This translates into CSVQGKGEKLFF.

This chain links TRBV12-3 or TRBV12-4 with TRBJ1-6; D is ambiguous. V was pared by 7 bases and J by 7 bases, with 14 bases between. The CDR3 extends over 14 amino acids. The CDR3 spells CASTALGRNSPLHF. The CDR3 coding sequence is TGTGCCAGCACCGCACTAGGGCGGAATTCACCCCTCCACTTT.

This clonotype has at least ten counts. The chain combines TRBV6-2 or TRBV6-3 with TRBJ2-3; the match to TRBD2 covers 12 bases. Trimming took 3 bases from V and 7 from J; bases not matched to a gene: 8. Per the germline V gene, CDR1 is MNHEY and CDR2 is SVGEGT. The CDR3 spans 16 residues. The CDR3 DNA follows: TGTGCCAGCAGTTATGGACTAGCGGGAAAGACAAATACGCAGTATTTT. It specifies CASSYGLAGKTNTQYF.

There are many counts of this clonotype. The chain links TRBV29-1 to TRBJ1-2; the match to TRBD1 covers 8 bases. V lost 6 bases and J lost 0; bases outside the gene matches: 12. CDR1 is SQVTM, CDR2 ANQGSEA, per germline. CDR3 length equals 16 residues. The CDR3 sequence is CSVPNRGTLANYGYTF. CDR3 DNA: TGCAGCGTCCCAAACAGGGGGACCCTAGCTAACTATGGCTACACCTTC.

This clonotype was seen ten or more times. Here the CDR3 DNA reads TGTGCCAGCAGTTTTGGGCCGGGTGCCTATGGCTACACCTTC. Its translation: CASSFGPGAYGYTF. The chain has TRBV6-5 and TRBJ1-2; D remains ambiguous. The germline V and J ends were trimmed by 4 bases and 4 bases, with 13 bases remaining between them. The CDR3 contains 14 residues. Per the germline V gene, CDR1 is MNHEY and CDR2 is SVGAGI.

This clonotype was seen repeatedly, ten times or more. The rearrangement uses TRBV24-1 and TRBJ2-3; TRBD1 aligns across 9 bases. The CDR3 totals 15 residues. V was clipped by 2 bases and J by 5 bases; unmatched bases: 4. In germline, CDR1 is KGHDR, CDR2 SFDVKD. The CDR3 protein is CATSDSDRGGDTQYF. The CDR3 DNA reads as TGTGCCACCAGTGATTCAGACAGGGGGGGAGATACGCAGTATTTT.

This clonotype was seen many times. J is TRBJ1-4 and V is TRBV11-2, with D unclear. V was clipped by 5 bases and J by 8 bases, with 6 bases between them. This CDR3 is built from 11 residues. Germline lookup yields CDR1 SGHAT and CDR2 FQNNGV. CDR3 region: CASSLKEKLFF. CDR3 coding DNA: TGTGCCAGCAGCCTAAAGGAAAAACTGTTTTTT.

The CDR3 sequence is CASMTGTIYEQYF. In DNA form, the CDR3 reads TGTGCCAGCATGACCGGGACCATCTACGAGCAGTACTTC. The chain employs TRBV28 and TRBJ2-7; TRBD1 or TRBD2 may be the D gene (5 bases each). Germline CDR1 MDHEN, CDR2 SYDVKM. V lost 7 bases and J lost 3, with 13 bases in between. The length of the CDR3 is 13 residues.